The 8 T cell receptor beta chains listed next were all sequenced from one sample in a study of blood T cells in healthy people across ages. Together with a sample-barcoded 5' primer, a J-beta primer mix was included in a second PCR lasting roughly 6 to 12 cycles. TCRdb passed the 5' RACE reads through MiXCR, listing each CDR3 protein once. The sample has more than 650,000 distinct CDR3 sequences; 20% to 30% are singletons. Separately, the same data were catalogued under a study of T cells of mothers and their children.

Sample: blood. These receptors all stem from a boy under 18 in good health.

In this sample, this clonotype turned up a few times. This chain connects TRBV5-1 to TRBJ2-1, with D possibly being TRBD1 (5 bases). Germline V gives CDR1 SGHRS, CDR2 YFSETQ. The CDR3 sequence is 12 residues long. Trimming pared 5 bases from V and 7 bases from J, leaving 10 bases between. The CDR3 spells CASRAAGNEQFF. The CDR3, as DNA: TGCGCCAGCAGGGCCGCAGGGAATGAGCAGTTCTTC.

This clonotype was detected a few times. V gene TRBV5-1 combines with J gene TRBJ2-5; 8 bases map to TRBD1. V was clipped by 4 bases and J by 0 bases; unmatched bases: 5. CDR1 SGHRS and CDR2 YFSETQ come from the germline V gene. This CDR3 comprises 15 residues. The CDR3 nucleotides read TGCGCCAGCAGCCAGGGACAGGCGAACCAAGAGACCCAGTACTTC. Its translation is CASSQGQANQETQYF.

This clonotype has only a few counts. This chain joins TRBV9 and TRBJ2-3; 9 nucleotides match TRBD2. This CDR3 is built from 14 residues. Per the germline V gene, CDR1 is SGDLS and CDR2 is YYNGEE. Trimming removed 4 bases from V and 4 bases from J; junction bases left unmatched: 4. The CDR3 DNA reads TGTGCCAGCAGCCTAGGGACTAGCCCAGATACGCAGTATTTT. Translated, it gives CASSLGTSPDTQYF.

The chain carries TRBV3-1 and TRBJ2-7, with D unresolved. Germline-derived CDR1 and CDR2 are LGHDT and YNNKEL (reference sequence). V shed 4 bases and J shed 6 bases, with 13 bases lying between them. The CDR3 extends over 13 amino acids. The CDR3 bases are TGTGCCAGCAGCCGTACTCCGGCTGGCGAGCAGTACTTC. Translating gives CASSRTPAGEQYF.

This clonotype was found a few times. The chain joins TRBV5-1 to TRBJ2-7; 9 nucleotides line up with TRBD1. Trimming at V came to 4 bases and at J to 4 bases, leaving 6 bases not matched to a gene. Per germline, CDR1 SGHRS and CDR2 YFSETQ. This CDR3 region has 14 residues. CDR3 sequence (DNA): TGCGCCAGCAGCCGCGGGACAGGGAGGTACGAGCAGTACTTC. Translation gives CASSRGTGRYEQYF.

This clonotype was recorded a few times. This sequence joins TRBV28 and TRBJ2-1; 7 bases match TRBD1. The CDR3 has 17 amino acids. Germline V gives CDR1 MDHEN, CDR2 SYDVKM. Germline trimming cut 5 bases from V and 4 bases from J; bases unmatched to any gene: 14. The CDR3 coding sequence is TGTGCCAGCAGTCCCTACCACACAGGGGCTAATTACAATGAGCAGTTCTTC. It codes for CASSPYHTGANYNEQFF.

This clonotype was picked up a small number of times. V is TRBV12-3 or TRBV12-4 and J is TRBJ1-1; tentative D call: TRBD1 (5 bases). This CDR3 region has 14 residues. V was shortened by 6 bases and J by 5 bases, with 16 bases between the two germline ends. CDR3 DNA sequence: TGTGCCAGCAGGAGATCCCGGGGGACTACTGAAGCTTTCTTT. Residues: CASRRSRGTTEAFF.

The chain employs TRBV25-1 and TRBJ1-1; no firm D call. The CDR3 sequence is 13 residues long. V was trimmed by 2 bases and J by 11 bases, leaving 15 bases between them. Germline CDR1 MGHDK, CDR2 SYGVNS. This CDR3 is CASSEGSEYQAFF. The CDR3 DNA reads as TGTGCCAGCAGTGAAGGTTCAGAATATCAGGCTTTCTTT.